What follows are 30 T cell receptor beta chains derived from one specimen sequenced in a study of identical twins. MiXCR, run by TCRdb on the 5' RACE reads, gives a single entry per CDR3 protein. The table has roughly 720,000 distinct CDR3 sequences, 18% seen once; the top ten hold around 13%. The sample was also linked to a second study, of T cells expressing NK-cell markers.

The specimen was PBMCs. These TCRs come from a woman aged 18-29 years in good health.

This clonotype was found a few times. The chain carries TRBV11-1 and TRBJ2-1; TRBD2 matches 11 bases. The CDR3 spans 18 residues. The ends lost 3 bases at V and 9 bases at J; junction bases unmatched: 16. Germline assignment: CDR1 SGHAT and CDR2 FQDESV (reference sequence). The CDR3 here is CASSLTGTSGPFRGEQFF. The DNA of the CDR3 is TGTGCCAGCAGCTTGACCGGGACTAGCGGCCCCTTTCGGGGTGAGCAGTTCTTC.

This clonotype has just a few counts. The V gene is TRBV5-1, the J gene TRBJ2-3; D may match TRBD1 or TRBD2 (6 bases each). The CDR3 totals 14 residues. The V end lost 4 bases, the J end lost 2 bases, and 11 bases lay between the germline ends. CDR1 SGHRS and CDR2 YFSETQ come from the germline V gene. The CDR3 DNA reads TGCGCCAGCAGCCCTTGGGGGGCCACAGATACGCAGTATTTT. Translating gives CASSPWGATDTQYF. Full variable domain (outside the CDR3, taken from reference TRBV5-1 and TRBJ2-3): KAGVTQTPRYLIKTRGQQVTLSCSPISGHRSVSWYQQTPGQGLQFLFEYFSETQRNKGNFPGRFSGRQFSNSRSEMNVSTLELGDSALYLCASSPWGATDTQYFGPGTRLTVL.

A few counts support this clonotype. V usage is TRBV7-9 and J usage is TRBJ1-6, with 8 bases that match TRBD1. CDR3 size: 16 residues. Unmatched junction bases numbered 11, after V lost 6 bases and J lost 7 bases. Germline values: CDR1 SEHNR, CDR2 FQNEAQ (reference sequence). The CDR3 region is CASSYWTGNGNSPLHF. CDR3 bases: TGTGCCAGCAGTTATTGGACAGGGAACGGGAATTCACCCCTCCACTTT.

V gene TRBV5-1 combines with J gene TRBJ2-7, with 7 bases lining up with TRBD1. The CDR3 is 15 amino acids. V lost 2 bases to trimming and J lost 2 bases; unmatched junction nucleotides: 7. The V gene's germline CDR1 is SGHRS and CDR2 YFSETQ. CDR3 amino acids: CASSFSDRDAYEQYF. CDR3 nucleotide sequence: TGCGCCAGCAGCTTCTCCGACAGGGATGCCTACGAGCAGTACTTC.

V and J are TRBV7-9 and TRBJ1-1; 7 bases agree with TRBD1. Germline CDR1 is SEHNR and CDR2 is FQNEAQ (reference sequence). This CDR3 is 14 amino acids long. Unmatched junction bases numbered 4, after V lost 5 bases and J lost 1 base. DNA of the CDR3: TGTGCCAGCAGCACGCAGGGGGGGAACACTGAAGCTTTCTTT. It codes for CASSTQGGNTEAFF.

This clonotype was picked up a small number of times. The chain combines TRBV3-1 with TRBJ2-7; D may be TRBD1 (6 bases). Germline V gene data show CDR1 as LGHDT and CDR2 as YNNKEL (reference sequence). The CDR3 extends over 13 amino acids. V dropped 8 bases and J dropped 3 bases, with 14 bases sitting between them. In DNA form, the CDR3 reads TGTGCCAGCGCTCCCGGACAGCTCTACGAGCAGTACTTC. Protein sequence: CASAPGQLYEQYF.

This clonotype was picked up a small number of times. The rearrangement uses TRBV5-1 and TRBJ2-1; 15 bases are shared with TRBD2. The CDR3 consists of 19 residues. Unmatched junction bases numbered 9, after V lost 3 bases and J lost 2 bases. The germline V gene encodes CDR1 SGHRS and CDR2 YFSETQ. In DNA, the CDR3 is TGCGCCAGCAGCTCAGGGACTAGCGGGAGGCAAGCGACCTACAATGAGCAGTTCTTC. Residues: CASSSGTSGRQATYNEQFF.

The rearrangement joins TRBV20-1 to TRBJ2-7; TRBD1 agrees at 8 bases. V lost 6 bases and J lost 4; bases outside the gene matches: 8. Germline assignment: CDR1 DFQATT and CDR2 SNEGSKA (reference sequence). The CDR3 has 13 residues. CDR3 DNA sequence: TGCAGTGCGATACAGGGGGGATTGTACGAGCAGTACTTC. Protein: CSAIQGGLYEQYF.

The J gene is TRBJ2-3, the V gene TRBV5-1, with a tentative D call TRBD2 (6 bases). CDR3 length: 16 residues. Germline values: CDR1 SGHRS, CDR2 YFSETQ. V lost 2 bases to trimming and J lost 0 bases, with 13 bases between them. CDR3 DNA: TGCGCCAGCAGCTTTCGACCGGGGGAGAGCACAGATACGCAGTATTTT. Its translation is CASSFRPGESTDTQYF. Drawing the rest from reference TRBV5-1 and TRBJ2-3, the complete variable domain is KAGVTQTPRYLIKTRGQQVTLSCSPISGHRSVSWYQQTPGQGLQFLFEYFSETQRNKGNFPGRFSGRQFSNSRSEMNVSTLELGDSALYLCASSFRPGESTDTQYFGPGTRLTVL.

V usage is TRBV7-6 and J usage is TRBJ1-4; TRBD1 is a possible D gene (5 bases). CDR3 length: 15 residues. V was clipped by 2 bases and J by 5 bases, with 12 bases between them. In germline, CDR1 is SGHVS, CDR2 FNYEAQ. The CDR3 DNA sequence: TGTGCCAGCAGCTTACGCGGGACCAGGAATGAAAAACTGTTTTTT. It translates to CASSLRGTRNEKLFF.

This clonotype was recorded a few times. The V gene is TRBV12-3 or TRBV12-4, the J gene TRBJ2-7; 11 bases are a match to TRBD2. The V and J ends lost 0 bases and 3 bases, in that order; junction bases with no gene match: 1. The CDR3 length is 15 residues. The CDR3 protein is CASSLALAGGYEQYF. The DNA of the CDR3 is TGTGCCAGCAGTTTAGCTCTAGCGGGGGGCTACGAGCAGTACTTC.

This clonotype was observed at least ten times. The chain recombines TRBV6-6 with TRBJ1-6, with D possibly TRBD1 on 5 matching bases. The CDR3 has 13 residues. The V gene lost 4 bases and the J gene lost 5 bases, with 6 bases spanning the gap. Germline assignment: CDR1 MNHNY and CDR2 SVGAGI (reference sequence). Here the CDR3 reads CASSLGDNSPLHF. Here the CDR3 DNA reads TGTGCCAGCAGTTTGGGGGATAATTCACCCCTCCACTTT.

The rearrangement uses TRBV28 and TRBJ1-2; no clear D gene. The CDR3 has 12 residues. Trimming stripped 6 bases from V and 8 bases from J, with 13 bases between. Germline CDR1 and CDR2: MDHEN and SYDVKM. The CDR3 DNA reads TGTGCCAGCAGCCGCTCTGGGTGGGGCTACACCTTC. It translates to CASSRSGWGYTF.

The J gene is TRBJ2-3, the V gene TRBV7-9, with D perhaps matching TRBD1 (6 bases). V lost 0 bases to trimming and J lost 3 bases, with 10 bases between them. Germline CDR1 reads SEHNR; CDR2 reads FQNEAQ (reference sequence). This CDR3 has 15 amino acids. The CDR3 here is CASSLAQGGTDTQYF. In nucleotides, the CDR3 is TGTGCCAGCAGCTTAGCACAGGGCGGAACAGATACGCAGTATTTT.

This clonotype occurred a few times. The chain recombines TRBV4-1 with TRBJ1-1, with D possibly matching TRBD1 (5 bases). This CDR3 spans 15 amino acids. The V and J ends lost 1 base and 1 base respectively, with 10 bases between them. CDR1 and CDR2 from the germline V gene are MGHRA and YSYEKL. The CDR3 DNA reads as TGCGCCAGCAGCCAAGGGCCAGGGTGGAACACTGAAGCTTTCTTT. Residues: CASSQGPGWNTEAFF.

For this clonotype: Without the conserved terminal phenylalanine or tryptophan, this CDR3 likely stems from a read error. The chain is built from TRBV19 and TRBJ2-3; D is unresolved. CDR1 is LNHDA and CDR2 is SQIVND in the germline V gene (reference sequence). The V end was cut by 5 bases, the J end by 0 bases, with 9 bases between. This CDR3 is 14 amino acids long. CDR3: CASSLLASTDTQYY. As DNA, the CDR3 is TGTGCCAGTAGTTTGCTGGCGAGCACAGATACGCAGTATTAT.

This clonotype occurred a few times. This chain uses TRBV15 with TRBJ2-7; D possibly corresponds to TRBD2 (5 bases). Germline CDR1 is LNHNV and CDR2 is YYDKDF (reference sequence). V was trimmed by 3 bases and J by 3 bases, leaving 9 bases between them. CDR3 size: 13 residues. CDR3 nucleotide sequence: TGTGCCACCAGCAGCAAAAGCGGCTACGAGCAGTACTTC. Translated, it gives CATSSKSGYEQYF.

V is TRBV29-1 and J is TRBJ1-2; a weak D match, TRBD1 (6 bases). There are 15 residues in the CDR3. Trimming removed 1 base at V and 7 bases at J, with 19 bases between. Per germline, CDR1 SQVTM and CDR2 ANQGSEA. The CDR3 sequence is CSVEGQDFWAPGYTF. The CDR3 bases are TGCAGCGTTGAAGGACAGGACTTTTGGGCACCTGGCTACACCTTC. The full variable domain, completed using reference TRBV29-1 and TRBJ1-2, is SAVISQKPSRDICQRGTSLTIQCQVDSQVTMMFWYRQQPGQSLTLIATANQGSEATYESGFVIDKFPISRPNLTFSTLTVSNMSPEDSSIYLCSVEGQDFWAPGYTFGSGTRLTVV.

V usage is TRBV20-1 and J usage is TRBJ2-7; 9 nucleotides match TRBD2. Germline V gives CDR1 DFQATT, CDR2 SNEGSKA (reference sequence). The CDR3 contains 15 residues. V gave up 5 bases and J gave up 7 bases; unmatched junction bases: 15. CDR3 coding DNA: TGCAGTGCTGAACCTAGCGGGGCACCGTCTCGGGAGCAGTACTTC. Translating it yields CSAEPSGAPSREQYF.

This clonotype was observed a handful of times. The chain uses TRBV3-1 and TRBJ2-2; the D is unclear. Germline CDR1 is LGHDT and CDR2 is YNNKEL (reference sequence). The CDR3 loop spans 16 amino acids. V was cut by 2 bases and J by 4 bases, with 14 bases left in between. The CDR3 protein is CASSQNEYPVTGELFF. As DNA, the CDR3 is TGTGCCAGCAGCCAAAATGAGTATCCAGTCACCGGGGAGCTGTTTTTT.

This clonotype was seen a handful of times. The genes are TRBV3-1 and TRBJ1-5; D is unclear. V lost 1 base to trimming and J lost 4 bases, with 11 bases between them. The CDR3 totals 15 residues. CDR1 and CDR2 from the germline V gene are LGHDT and YNNKEL (reference sequence). The CDR3 sequence is CASSQGRGGNQPQHF. The CDR3 nucleotides read TGTGCCAGCAGCCAAGGACGAGGAGGGAATCAGCCCCAGCATTTT.

The V gene is TRBV5-6, the J gene TRBJ2-1, with D possibly being TRBD2 (6 bases). V was trimmed by 2 bases and J by 9 bases, leaving 9 bases between them. The CDR3 is made up of 12 amino acids. Germline V lookup: CDR1 SGHDT, CDR2 YYEEEE. The CDR3 sequence is CASSLLAPEQFF. CDR3 DNA sequence: TGTGCCAGCAGCTTACTAGCCCCTGAGCAGTTCTTC.

This clonotype was seen a handful of times. V and J are TRBV12-3 or TRBV12-4 and TRBJ2-2; 8 bases agree with TRBD1. This CDR3 is 16 amino acids long. V was pared by 5 bases and J by 5 bases, with 10 bases of the junction left unmatched. The CDR3 spells CASSTRTGRGTGELFF. CDR3 DNA sequence: TGTGCCAGCAGTACCCGGACAGGGAGAGGGACCGGGGAGCTGTTTTTT.

V and J are TRBV7-7 and TRBJ2-5, with 7 bases lining up with TRBD1. Germline CDR1 SSHAT, CDR2 FNYEAQ (reference sequence). Trimming at V came to 3 bases and at J to 4 bases, leaving 5 bases not matched to a gene. This CDR3 region has 14 residues. The CDR3 DNA follows: TGTGCCAGCAGCTTCGACAGGGCGGTAGAGACCCAGTACTTC. It translates to CASSFDRAVETQYF. Combining the CDR3 with reference TRBV7-7 and TRBJ2-5 gives the whole variable domain GAGVSQSPRYKVTKRGQDVTLRCDPISSHATLYWYQQALGQGPEFLTYFNYEAQPDKSGLPSDRFSAERPEGSISTLTIQRTEQRDSAMYRCASSFDRAVETQYFGPGTRLLVL.

In this sample, this clonotype turned up a few times. This chain uses TRBV5-4 with TRBJ2-7; 7 bases are shared with TRBD2. V lost 4 bases and J lost 6; bases outside the gene matches: 13. Germline V gene lookup returns CDR1 SGHNT and CDR2 YYREEE (reference sequence). The CDR3 loop spans 15 amino acids. The CDR3 bases are TGTGCCAGCAGCGGAGGAGCGGGAATCGACGGCGAGCAGTACTTC. Its protein product is CASSGGAGIDGEQYF.

The CDR3 loop reads CASSLGAGTSLYEQFF. CDR3 nucleotides: TGTGCCAGCAGCTTAGGAGCCGGGACTAGCTTGTATGAGCAGTTCTTC. This chain joins TRBV7-2 and TRBJ2-1; 9 bases fit TRBD2. The V segment lost 1 base and the J segment 8 bases; nucleotides outside the gene matches: 9. The germline CDR1 and CDR2 sequences are SGHTA and FQGNSA. This CDR3 region has 16 residues.

This sequence joins TRBV5-1 and TRBJ2-3, with 13 bases aligning to TRBD2. The CDR3 sequence is 15 residues long. After removal of 3 bases from V and 6 bases from J, the junction contained 4 bases not matched to a gene. Germline-derived CDR1 and CDR2 are SGHRS and YFSETQ. CDR3 sequence reads: CASSSGLAGSDTQYF. The CDR3 bases are TGCGCCAGCAGCTCGGGACTAGCGGGAAGTGATACGCAGTATTTT.

The chain joins TRBV29-1 to TRBJ1-6, with 9 bases matching TRBD1. In germline, CDR1 is SQVTM, CDR2 ANQGSEA. V was clipped by 4 bases and J by 7 bases; unmatched bases: 2. This CDR3 has 13 residues. CDR3 coding DNA: TGCAGCGTTGGGGACAGGGAGAATTCACCCCTCCACTTT. Translation: CSVGDRENSPLHF.

The V gene is TRBV3-1, the J gene TRBJ2-7; TRBD2 matches at 9 bases. Germline CDR1 is LGHDT and CDR2 is YNNKEL (reference sequence). The CDR3 is 15 residues long. The trim removed 3 bases at V and 4 bases at J, leaving 7 bases unmatched. The CDR3 DNA sequence: TGTGCCAGCAGCCAGACTGTGCGGGAGGGTTACGAGCAGTACTTC. Its protein product is CASSQTVREGYEQYF.

V gene TRBV5-1 combines with J gene TRBJ2-5, with 11 bases aligning to TRBD2. This CDR3 region has 16 residues. Per the germline V gene, CDR1 is SGHRS and CDR2 is YFSETQ. Trimming removed 0 bases from V and 5 bases from J; junction bases left unmatched: 6. For the CDR3, the DNA is TGCGCCAGCAGCTTGGCCGGCCTAGCGGGAGGCGAGACCCAGTACTTC. This translates into CASSLAGLAGGETQYF.